This TCR beta chain was sequenced for a study of blood T cell repertoires in COVID-19. Study at large: Acute and convalescent COVID-19 samples came from the United States, Italy and Spain. In each case, the material was cDNA or gDNA derived from T cells, B-cell-depleted T cells, or PBMCs.

Using immunoSEQ multiplex PCR, the repertoire was profiled, and TCRdb retains in-frame clones only, with some absent. The data show around 40,000 clones, with around 80% seen just once and about two fifths held by the top ten. Between the trimmed V and J ends, which lost 1 base and 4 bases, there was a span of 10 bases. The CDR3 is 14 residues long. CDR1 SGHTA and CDR2 FQGNSA come from the germline V gene. The sample was peripheral blood. This receptor was obtained from a man older than 75 with active or convalescent COVID-19. The chain recombines TRBV7-2 with TRBJ1-2; D might be TRBD1 (5 bases). CDR3 residues: CASSLGQGAYGYTF. CDR3 DNA sequence: TGTGCCAGCAGCTTAGGCCAGGGTGCCTATGGCTACACCTTC.